This is a list of T cell receptor beta chains from one sample in a study of CD8 T cells in Susac syndrome. TCRdb recomputed calls from the immunoSEQ multiplex PCR reads with MiXCR, one row per CDR3 protein. The sample consists of 200,000 to 300,000 distinct CDR3 sequences, approximately 92% of them appearing once. Sequencing was performed on CD4+ T cells from PBMCs. These receptors all come from a human donor with multiple sclerosis. Both conserved end residues are trimmed from each CDR3.

v_call	j_call	cdr3_aa
TRBV27	TRBJ2-2	ASSFRRFGGTGELF
TRBV29-1	TRBJ2-5	SGTTGGPETQY
TRBV29-1	TRBJ2-1	SVDFPAGEQF
TRBV30	TRBJ1-5	ACRTRGSNQPQH
TRBV12-3/TRBV12-4	TRBJ1-1	ASSFHSAPNTEAF
TRBV30	TRBJ2-1	AWSARPDVWNSGREKNEQF
TRBV5-1	TRBJ2-5	ASSLELGGETQY
TRBV5-4	TRBJ2-1	ASSLGPVRNEQF
TRBV15	TRBJ1-4	ATSRDYRVI
TRBV20-1	TRBJ2-3	SAGGLAGTDTQY
TRBV24-1	TRBJ2-5	ATASGTRVEETQY
TRBV4-2	TRBJ1-3	ASSQDGVDSGNTIY
TRBV7-9	TRBJ2-3	ASSLQDTQY
TRBV12-3/TRBV12-4	TRBJ2-2	ASSSDWNTGELF
TRBV14	TRBJ1-5	ASRKITGTSNQPQH
TRBV6-1	TRBJ2-3	ARGGPADTQY
TRBV5-1	TRBJ2-1	ASSSASGSYNEQF
TRBV2	TRBJ2-1	ASTLQTSSYNEQF
TRBV7-2	TRBJ2-7	ASSSRHGEQY
TRBV24-1	TRBJ1-5	ATSLALGQPQH
TRBV12-3/TRBV12-4	TRBJ2-3	ASSLPDTQY
TRBV6-5	TRBJ1-2	ASSTGSGGYT
TRBV5-1	TRBJ1-1	ASSLEEAGNGEGAF
TRBV6-6	TRBJ2-3	ASSYDVAGGSDTQY
TRBV20-1	TRBJ2-2	SARVSSTGELF
TRBV4-1	TRBJ2-3	ASSLYAGGGSDTQY
TRBV19	TRBJ2-1	ARETAQEQF